This record concerns one T cell receptor beta chain sequence. Its specificity is unknown. Together with a sample-barcoded 5' primer, a J-beta primer mix was included in a second PCR lasting about 7 to 11 cycles. A template-switch adaptor that had 12 random nucleotides put a tag on each cDNA molecule. TCRdb analysed the 5' RACE reads with MiXCR anew, one entry per CDR3 protein. The data contain over 950,000 distinct CDR3 sequences, roughly 51% of them singletons. The data stem from a study of blood T cells in healthy people across ages. Overall study findings and caveats: No one knew whether donors had CMV, which possibly confounded expanded clonotype changes. Diversity of TCR beta correlated strongly with naive T cell percentage.

Germline values: CDR1 SEHNR, CDR2 FQNEAQ (reference sequence). CDR3 length: 12 residues. V was cut by 4 bases and J by 3 bases, with 6 bases left in between. The specimen sequenced was blood. The genes are TRBV7-9 and TRBJ1-1, with a weak D call TRBD1 (6 bases). This clonotype originated in a woman aged 60-75 years in good health. CDR3 protein: CASSYRDTEAFF. DNA of the CDR3: TGTGCCAGCAGCTACAGGGACACTGAAGCTTTCTTT.